This record looks at one T cell receptor (beta chain) sequence and its context. CD8 cells classed as naive were CD45RO-negative and positively selected for CCR7, excluding terminally differentiated effector memory CD45RA+ cells. This record belongs to a study of shared clonotypes between healthy human individuals. The CDR3 contains 15 residues. V was trimmed by 1 base and J by 0 bases, leaving 12 bases between them. Germline lookup yields CDR1 GTSNPN and CDR2 SVGIG (reference sequence). Generated by immunoSEQ multiplex PCR, the TCRdb table keeps only in-frame clones and is missing some. This table has millions of clones, approximately 94% appearing once.

This chain connects TRBV30 to TRBJ1-1; D not certain. The clonotype comes from a man younger than 30 in good health. Sequenced material: naive CD8+ T cells sorted from blood. CDR3 amino acids: CAWSDRPVVNTEAFF. In DNA, the CDR3 is TGTGCCTGGAGTGACCGCCCCGTTGTGAACACTGAAGCTTTCTTT.